This TCR beta chain was sequenced for a study of beta chain features in type 1 diabetes (dated 2018 in TCRdb). With regard to the full study: Patients and healthy donors did not differ in mean age, gender distribution, total cell number or subset yield. A total of 85 million to 140 million sorted cells were examined across all samples, and a strong correlation was observed between cell number per subset and RNA yield. In the study, TCRB repertoires of sorted circulating CD4+ T cell subsets from recently diagnosed type 1 diabetes patients were compared with those of matched healthy donors. Whereas all 30 or so donors provided naive and central memory subsets, regulatory and stem cell-like memory subsets were isolated from just 8 patients and roughly 8 healthy donors. Paper-wide results and their limitations: HLA sub-analyses involved small numbers of individuals, so any influence of HLA type on TCRB rearrangement remained unresolved. In all four CD4+ subsets, TCRB CDR3 length was moderately but significantly shorter in type 1 diabetes patients. Naive, central memory and regulatory TCRB repertoires appeared to be more similar among patients than among healthy donors. Because cDNA rather than genomic DNA was sequenced, highly expressing activated cells could have been over-represented, although no difference in activation and CD3 levels was found between groups. PCR may preferentially amplify shorter templates, but because patient and control samples were amplified and corrected together, any resulting skew would affect both groups equally. At VDJ recombination sites, type 1 diabetes patients had fewer insertions and more deleted nucleotides, which implies abnormalities in thymic rearrangement.

A remark on this clone: Its antigen is currently not known. Base qualities are not recorded, but no much larger clone differs from it by a single base.

Each donor gave one peripheral blood draw, about 110 mL on average, collected into heparinised tubes. A BD FACSAria II and a panel including CD45RO, CCR7, CD25, CD127, CD95 and CD27 were used to sort naive, central memory, regulatory and stem cell-like memory CD4+ T cells. All sorted populations exceeded 95% purity. PBMCs were isolated immediately by Lymphoprep density gradient centrifugation and stained directly without culture. So that batch effects would be minimized, each experiment stained and sorted samples in pairs, pairing one healthy donor with one patient. The High Capacity cDNA Reverse Transcription Kit was used to reverse transcribe all of the isolated RNA, meaning that expressed TCRB transcripts were what got sequenced. Deep immunoSEQ sequencing was applied to naive, central memory and regulatory T cell samples, giving an average of roughly 3.5 million total reads per sample. After sorted cells were lysed in RLT buffer, RNA was extracted with DNase-treated RNeasy Micro or Mini kits, with the choice depending on cell number. Each cell subset was processed separately to prevent cross-contamination, with patient and healthy donor samples processed together. TCRB sequences were amplified from cDNA with the immunoSEQ multiplex PCR, producing 87-bp fragments spanning the CDR3 region. Sequencing of the amplicons was performed on the Illumina HiSeq platform. The authors processed their data as follows. Synthetic template baselines were used to correct PCR bias computationally, reads within Hamming distance 2 were collapsed together, and singletons that could not be merged were discarded. Reads were aligned to IMGT to assign V, D and J genes, CDR3 length, and insertions or deletions at six rearrangement sites. Clonotype counts were normalized to sorted cell number within each subset before computing true diversity and Gini coefficients with the tcR R package. Repertoire sharing was quantified using the overlap coefficient calculated on TCRB nucleotide sequences. Out-of-frame TCRB sequences from naive cells were analyzed as a proxy for the pre-selection repertoire. TCRdb stores this immuneACCESS table with in-frame sequences only. Part of the clones is absent; in the studies checked, under half of the shortfall reflects unresolved V genes, and no reason is known for the rest. That table furnishes V, J and clone size, whereas the DNA furnished D and trimming. The sample includes roughly 230,000 clones, with 9% to 10% observed a single time. The top ten clones comprise 0.03% to 0.04% of the sample.

The sequenced sample consisted of naive CD4+ T cells from blood. The cell subset or site label here, explained by the study, means: true naive CD4+ T cells. The TCR sequence derives from a woman aged 18-35 years in good health.

The CDR3 protein is CASSPPGTTRTDTQYF. The DNA is TGCGCCAGCAGCCCTCCCGGGACTACCCGCACAGATACGCAGTATTTT. This chain joins TRBV5-1 to TRBJ2-3; TRBD2 aligns with 7 central bases. Its CDR3 holds 16 amino acids, cysteine through phenylalanine. Only CDR3 DNA remains: 48 bases, in frame from the first base. The germline V end is reduced by 4 bases and the J end by 1 base; junction bases left unmatched: 9. The germline V gene sets CDR1 to SGHRS and CDR2 to YFSETQ.